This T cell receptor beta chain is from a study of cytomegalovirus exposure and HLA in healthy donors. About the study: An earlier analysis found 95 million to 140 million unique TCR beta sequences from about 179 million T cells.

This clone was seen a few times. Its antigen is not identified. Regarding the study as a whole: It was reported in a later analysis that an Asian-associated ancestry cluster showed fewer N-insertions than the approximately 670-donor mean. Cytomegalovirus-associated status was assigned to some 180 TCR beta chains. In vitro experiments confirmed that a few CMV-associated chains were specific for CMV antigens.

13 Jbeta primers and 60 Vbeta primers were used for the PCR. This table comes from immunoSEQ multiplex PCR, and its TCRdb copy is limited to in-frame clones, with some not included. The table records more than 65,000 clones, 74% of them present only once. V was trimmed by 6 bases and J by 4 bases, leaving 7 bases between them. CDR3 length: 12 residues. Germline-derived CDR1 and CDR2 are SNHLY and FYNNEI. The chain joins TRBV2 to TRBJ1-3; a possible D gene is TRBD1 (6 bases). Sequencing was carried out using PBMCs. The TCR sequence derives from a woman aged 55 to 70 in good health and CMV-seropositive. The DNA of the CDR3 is TGTGCCAGCAGCGGACAGGGAAACACCATATATTTT. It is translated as CASSGQGNTIYF. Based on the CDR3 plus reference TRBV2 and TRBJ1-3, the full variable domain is EPEVTQTPSHQVTQMGQEVILRCVPISNHLYFYWYRQILGQKVEFLVSFYNNEISEKSEIFDDQFSVERPDGSNFTLKIRSTKLEDSAMYFCASSGQGNTIYFGEGSWLTVV.